This T cell receptor (beta chain) was identified in a study of cytomegalovirus exposure and HLA in healthy donors. General study findings and limits: When analyzed later, the rates of TCR association showed variation by HLA locus, with DRB1 the most and HLA-C the fewest. The study designated 150 to 200 TCR beta chains cytomegalovirus-associated.

To note about this clone: Antigen unknown.

Germline V lookup: CDR1 LNHNV, CDR2 YYDKDF (reference sequence). Trimming removed 3 bases at V and 6 bases at J, with 5 bases between. This CDR3 is 12 amino acids long. All donors participated as healthy donors of bone marrow. The PCR contained 60 Vbeta and 13 Jbeta primers. TCRdb keeps only in-frame clones here, not all; method: immunoSEQ multiplex PCR. The table lists tens of thousands of clones, around 83% of them singletons. The sequence derives from a man younger than 40 in good health and CMV-seronegative. This sequence joins TRBV15 and TRBJ1-4; D not certain. Input material: PBMCs. Here the CDR3 DNA reads TGTGCCACCAGCAGCTTATATGAAAAACTGTTTTTT. Amino acids: CATSSLYEKLFF.